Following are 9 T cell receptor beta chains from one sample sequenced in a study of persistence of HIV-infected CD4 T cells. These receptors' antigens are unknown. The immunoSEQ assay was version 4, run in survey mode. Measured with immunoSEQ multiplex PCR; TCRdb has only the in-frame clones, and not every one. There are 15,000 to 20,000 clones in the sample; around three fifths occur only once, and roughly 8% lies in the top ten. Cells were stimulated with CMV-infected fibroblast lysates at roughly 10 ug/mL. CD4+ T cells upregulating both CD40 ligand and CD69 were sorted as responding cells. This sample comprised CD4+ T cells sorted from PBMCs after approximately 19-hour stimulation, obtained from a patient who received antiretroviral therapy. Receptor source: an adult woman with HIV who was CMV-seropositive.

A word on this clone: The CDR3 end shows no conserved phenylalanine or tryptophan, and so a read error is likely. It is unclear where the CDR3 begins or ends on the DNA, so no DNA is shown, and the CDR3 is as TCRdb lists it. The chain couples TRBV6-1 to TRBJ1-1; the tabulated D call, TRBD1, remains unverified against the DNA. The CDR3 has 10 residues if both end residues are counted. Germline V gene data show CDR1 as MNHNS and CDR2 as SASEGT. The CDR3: CASSEREWTV.

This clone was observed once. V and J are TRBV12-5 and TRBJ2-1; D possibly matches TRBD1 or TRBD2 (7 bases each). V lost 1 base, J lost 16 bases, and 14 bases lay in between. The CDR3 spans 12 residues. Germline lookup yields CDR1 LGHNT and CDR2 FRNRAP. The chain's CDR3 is CASGLDRGLPFF. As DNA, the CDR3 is TGTGCTAGTGGTTTGGACAGGGGACTACCTTTCTTC. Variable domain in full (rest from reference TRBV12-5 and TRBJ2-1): DARVTQTPRHKVTEMGQEVTMRCQPILGHNTVFWYRQTMMQGLELLAYFRNRAPLDDSGMPKDRFSAEMPDATLATLKIQPSEPRDSAVYFCASGLDRGLPFFGPGTRLTVL.

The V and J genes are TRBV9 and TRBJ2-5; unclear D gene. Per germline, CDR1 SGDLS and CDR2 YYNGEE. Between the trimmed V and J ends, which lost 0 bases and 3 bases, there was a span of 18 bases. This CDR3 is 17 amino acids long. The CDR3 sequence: CASSVDPLGLPKETQYF. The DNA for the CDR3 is TGTGCCAGCAGCGTAGACCCGCTAGGGCTCCCTAAAGAGACCCAGTACTTC. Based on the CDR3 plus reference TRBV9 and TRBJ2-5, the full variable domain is DSGVTQTPKHLITATGQRVTLRCSPRSGDLSVYWYQQSLDQGLQFLIQYYNGEERAKGNILERFSAQQFPDLHSELNLSSLELGDSALYFCASSVDPLGLPKETQYFGPGTRLLVL.

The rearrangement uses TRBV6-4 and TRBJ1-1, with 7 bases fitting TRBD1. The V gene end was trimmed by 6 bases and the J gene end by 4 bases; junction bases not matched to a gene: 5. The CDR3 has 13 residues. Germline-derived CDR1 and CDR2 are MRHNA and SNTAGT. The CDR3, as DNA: TGTGCCAGCAGCGCCACAGGGGCCACTGAAGCTTTCTTT. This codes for CASSATGATEAFF.

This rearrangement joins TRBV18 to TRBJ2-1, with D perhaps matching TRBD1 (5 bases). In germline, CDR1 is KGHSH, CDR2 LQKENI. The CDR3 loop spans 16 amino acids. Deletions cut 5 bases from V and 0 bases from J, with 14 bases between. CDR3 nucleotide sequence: TGTGCCAGCTCATCAGGGTACTCAAGCTCCTACAATGAGCAGTTCTTC. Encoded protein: CASSSGYSSSYNEQFF.

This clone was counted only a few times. The CDR3: CAISQPGRRTEAFF. Here the CDR3 DNA reads TGTGCCATCAGCCAGCCGGGACGGAGAACTGAAGCTTTCTTT. This chain connects TRBV10-3 to TRBJ1-1; the D gene is possibly TRBD1 (5 bases). Germline-derived CDR1 and CDR2 are ENHRY and SYGVKD. Trimming removed 6 bases at V and 5 bases at J, with 16 bases between. The CDR3 contains 14 residues.

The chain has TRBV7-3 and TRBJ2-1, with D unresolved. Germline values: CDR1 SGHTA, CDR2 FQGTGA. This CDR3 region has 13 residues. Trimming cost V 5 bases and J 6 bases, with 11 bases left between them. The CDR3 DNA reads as TGTGCCAGCAGCCTGGGCCTTCTCAATGAGCAGTTCTTC. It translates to CASSLGLLNEQFF.

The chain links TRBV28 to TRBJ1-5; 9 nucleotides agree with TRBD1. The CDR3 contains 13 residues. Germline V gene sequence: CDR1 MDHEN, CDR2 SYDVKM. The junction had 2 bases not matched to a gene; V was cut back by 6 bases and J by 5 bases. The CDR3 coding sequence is TGTGCCAGCAGGGGGGACAGGGATCAGCCCCAGCATTTT. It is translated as CASRGDRDQPQHF.

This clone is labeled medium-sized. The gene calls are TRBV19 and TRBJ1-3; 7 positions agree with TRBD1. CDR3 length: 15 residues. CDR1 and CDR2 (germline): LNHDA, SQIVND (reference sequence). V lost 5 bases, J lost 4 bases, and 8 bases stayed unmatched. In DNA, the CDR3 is TGTGCCAGTAGTTCACTGACAGGGCTCGGAAACACCATATATTTT. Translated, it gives CASSSLTGLGNTIYF.